This TCR beta chain was profiled in a study of T cells in Graves' hyperthyroidism and ophthalmopathy. Amplified TCR beta CDR3 regions derived from RNA transcripts. First-round RT-PCR of the TCR CDR3 relied on the HTBI primer set. TCRdb reprocessed the multiplex PCR reads via MiXCR and lists one record per CDR3 protein. The sample contains 350,000 or so distinct CDR3 sequences, approximately 18% of which appear only once. There are many counts of this clonotype. Uncontrolled infection, other autoimmune disease, pregnancy and lactation each barred patients from inclusion. The CDR3 totals 13 residues. Germline values: CDR1 MNHEY, CDR2 SMNVEV (reference sequence). Trimming stripped 4 bases from V and 1 base from J, with 4 bases between.

Sequenced input: blood. The receptor's source is a woman aged 40-49 years with Graves' ophthalmopathy. V and J are TRBV27 and TRBJ2-2; D is ambiguous. The CDR3 DNA reads TGTGCCAGCAGTTGGGGGAACACCGGGGAGCTGTTTTTT. This sequence encodes CASSWGNTGELFF.